Presented here are 12 T cell receptor beta chains from one specimen sequenced in a study of blood T cell repertoires in COVID-19. Method: immunoSEQ multiplex PCR; TCRdb's copy keeps in-frame clones and lacks some. The sample shows under 250,000 clones, approximately 90% of them seen only once. Material: peripheral blood. The receptors stem from a man aged 40-50 years with acute or convalescent COVID-19.

The chain joins TRBV6-5 to TRBJ1-5; 7 bases match TRBD1. This CDR3 spans 14 amino acids. The V and J ends lost 6 bases and 3 bases, in that order; junction bases with no gene match: 5. Looked up from germline, CDR1 is MNHEY and CDR2 is SVGAGI. The CDR3 nucleotides are TGTGCCAGCAGCCGGGACAGCTTCAATCAGCCCCAGCATTTT. Translated: CASSRDSFNQPQHF.

This clone was counted only a few times. V and J are TRBV2 and TRBJ1-1, with 8 positions matching TRBD1. CDR3 length equals 13 residues. The ends lost 5 bases at V and 5 bases at J; junction bases unmatched: 4. From germline, CDR1 is SNHLY and CDR2 FYNNEI. The CDR3 bases are TGTGCCAGCAGTATGGACAGGGAAACTGAAGCTTTCTTT. Residues: CASSMDRETEAFF.

The chain carries TRBV7-2 and TRBJ2-7; D remains ambiguous. The ends were cut back, 4 bases at V and 2 bases at J, with 15 bases in the middle. The CDR3 has 15 amino acids. Germline assignment: CDR1 SGHTA and CDR2 FQGNSA. The CDR3 here is CASSSRRGFTYEQYF. As DNA, the CDR3 is TGTGCCAGCAGCTCAAGACGAGGCTTCACCTACGAGCAGTACTTC. Supplemented by reference TRBV7-2 and TRBJ2-7, the full variable domain reads GAGVSQSPSNKVTEKGKDVELRCDPISGHTALYWYRQSLGQGLEFLIYFQGNSAPDKSGLPSDRFSAERTGGSVSTLTIQRTQQEDSAVYLCASSSRRGFTYEQYFGPGTRLTVT.

This sequence joins TRBV7-9 and TRBJ2-5; TRBD2 matches 11 bases. Germline loops: CDR1 SEHNR, CDR2 FQNEAQ (reference sequence). The V and J ends lost 5 bases and 5 bases, in that order; junction bases with no gene match: 10. This CDR3 spans 16 amino acids. The CDR3 protein is CASSTNSGGAGETQYF. The CDR3 nucleotides read TGTGCCAGCAGCACCAATAGCGGGGGGGCTGGGGAGACCCAGTACTTC.

The chain links TRBV24-1 to TRBJ1-5; no reliable D call. Germline-derived CDR1 and CDR2 are KGHDR and SFDVKD. V was pared by 3 bases and J by 2 bases, with 16 bases between. This CDR3 has 17 residues. The CDR3 nucleotides are TGTGCCACCAGTGATCCCAGGAAGGGAGCCGGCAATCAGCCCCAGCATTTT. Its protein product is CATSDPRKGAGNQPQHF.

The rearrangement uses TRBV5-1 and TRBJ1-1; D gene ambiguous. V was pared by 1 base and J by 5 bases, with 18 bases between. The V gene's germline CDR1 is SGHRS and CDR2 YFSETQ. The CDR3 is 16 amino acids. The CDR3 loop is CASSLNPEGSGTEAFF. The CDR3, as DNA: TGCGCCAGCAGCTTGAACCCGGAGGGAAGCGGGACTGAAGCTTTCTTT. Full variable domain (outside the CDR3, taken from reference TRBV5-1 and TRBJ1-1): KAGVTQTPRYLIKTRGQQVTLSCSPISGHRSVSWYQQTPGQGLQFLFEYFSETQRNKGNFPGRFSGRQFSNSRSEMNVSTLELGDSALYLCASSLNPEGSGTEAFFGQGTRLTVV.

This clone has only one observation. The chain couples TRBV19 to TRBJ1-6; TRBD1 agrees at 7 bases. The trim removed 1 base at V and 9 bases at J, leaving 6 bases unmatched. From germline, CDR1 is LNHDA and CDR2 SQIVND (reference sequence). The CDR3 spans 15 residues. The CDR3 region has the DNA TGTGCCAGTAGTATAGTCGACAGGGACGGTTCACCCCTCCACTTT. The encoded protein is CASSIVDRDGSPLHF. The full variable domain, in which reference TRBV19 and TRBJ1-6 provide the parts outside the CDR3, is DGGITQSPKYLFRKEGQNVTLSCEQNLNHDAMYWYRQDPGQGLRLIYYSQIVNDFQKGDIAEGYSVSREKKESFPLTVTSAQKNPTAFYLCASSIVDRDGSPLHFGNGTRLTVT.

The genes are TRBV5-1 and TRBJ2-7; TRBD1 aligns across 10 bases. Unmatched junction bases numbered 6, after V lost 0 bases and J lost 3 bases. Germline CDR1 reads SGHRS; CDR2 reads YFSETQ. The CDR3 length is 16 residues. CDR3 sequence (DNA): TGCGCCAGCAGCTTGGTAGCGGGACAGGGGATCTACGAGCAGTACTTC. Translating it yields CASSLVAGQGIYEQYF. Full variable domain (missing parts from reference TRBV5-1 and TRBJ2-7): KAGVTQTPRYLIKTRGQQVTLSCSPISGHRSVSWYQQTPGQGLQFLFEYFSETQRNKGNFPGRFSGRQFSNSRSEMNVSTLELGDSALYLCASSLVAGQGIYEQYFGPGTRLTVT.

A single count supports this clone. V is TRBV5-1 and J is TRBJ2-7, with a weak D call TRBD1 (5 bases). Trimming pared 0 bases from V and 1 base from J, leaving 8 bases between. CDR3 size: 14 residues. Per germline, CDR1 SGHRS and CDR2 YFSETQ. The CDR3 spells CASSLADSSYEQYF. In DNA, the CDR3 is TGCGCCAGCAGCTTGGCCGACAGTTCCTACGAGCAGTACTTC.

The chain combines TRBV10-1 with TRBJ2-5, with D possibly TRBD1 on 7 matching bases. Deletions cut 2 bases from V and 4 bases from J, with 11 bases between. Germline V lookup: CDR1 WNHNN, CDR2 SYGVQD (reference sequence). This CDR3 is built from 14 residues. In DNA form, the CDR3 reads TGCGCCAGCAGTGAGGCAGGGGGGACAGAGACCCAGTACTTC. This encodes CASSEAGGTETQYF.

The chain is built from TRBV9 and TRBJ2-2, with 9 positions matching TRBD2. J was trimmed by 9 bases and V by 2 bases; bases with no gene match: 26. The CDR3 has 21 amino acids. Germline CDR1 is SGDLS and CDR2 is YYNGEE. The CDR3 sequence is CASSVSPGGGWLAGPLRELFF. CDR3 bases: TGTGCCAGCAGCGTGAGCCCGGGGGGGGGCTGGCTAGCGGGGCCCCTGAGGGAGCTGTTTTTT.

V usage is TRBV14 and J usage is TRBJ2-5, with TRBD1 matching over 8 bases. The CDR3 covers 14 residues. Germline V CDR1 and CDR2: SGHDN, FVKESK. With 2 bases clipped from V and 5 bases from J, the junction kept 4 bases outside the gene matches. CDR3 protein: CASSQRTGYETQYF. The CDR3 region has the DNA TGTGCCAGCAGCCAACGGACAGGGTATGAGACCCAGTACTTC.